A single sample is the source of the 23 T cell receptor beta chains below, sequenced in a study of blood T cell repertoires in COVID-19. Here immunoSEQ multiplex PCR was the method, and the copy in TCRdb shows in-frame clones only, minus some. This sample has 190,000 or so clones, with approximately 79% found just once. The material sequenced was peripheral blood. Source of these receptors: a man aged 50 or older who had recovered from COVID-19.

This clone occurred once. The chain is built from TRBV7-6 and TRBJ2-7; D is possibly TRBD1 (6 bases). This CDR3 is 15 amino acids long. Trimming removed 5 bases at V and 0 bases at J, with 14 bases between. CDR1 is SGHVS and CDR2 is FNYEAQ in the germline V gene. The CDR3 spells CASSRGQGGSYEQYF. The CDR3 nucleotides are TGTGCCAGCAGCCGGGGCCAAGGGGGCTCCTACGAGCAGTACTTC.

This rearrangement joins TRBV27 to TRBJ1-6; 8 bases fit TRBD1. Trimming cost V 6 bases and J 0 bases; bases outside gene matches: 16. CDR1 and CDR2 from the germline V gene are MNHEY and SMNVEV (reference sequence). The CDR3 has 20 residues. CDR3 residues: CASRSQGATYLSSYNSPLHF. In DNA, the CDR3 is TGTGCCAGCAGGTCTCAGGGGGCTACCTACTTGAGCTCCTATAATTCACCCCTCCACTTT.

This clone was observed once. The chain recombines TRBV7-9 with TRBJ1-3; D call uncertain. CDR3 length equals 14 residues. With 2 bases removed from V and 2 bases from J, the gap between germline ends came to 7 bases. Germline CDR1 reads SEHNR; CDR2 reads FQNEAQ (reference sequence). The chain's CDR3 is CASSLLRAGNTIYF. CDR3 coding DNA: TGTGCCAGCAGCTTACTGCGGGCTGGAAACACCATATATTTT.

The chain joins TRBV2 to TRBJ2-1; 10 bases match TRBD2. This CDR3 has 14 amino acids. Per the germline V gene, CDR1 is SNHLY and CDR2 is FYNNEI. The junction had 4 bases not matched to a gene; V was cut back by 3 bases and J by 8 bases. CDR3 sequence (DNA): TGTGCCAGCAGTGATTCTAGCGGGAGCTATGAGCAGTTCTTC. Its protein is CASSDSSGSYEQFF.

V is TRBV19 and J is TRBJ2-1, with D perhaps matching TRBD2 (6 bases). This CDR3 is 14 amino acids long. V lost 6 bases to trimming and J lost 2 bases, with 11 bases between them. Germline V gene sequence: CDR1 LNHDA, CDR2 SQIVND (reference sequence). The CDR3 DNA follows: TGTGCCAGTAGCGCGGGACTCACCTACAATGAGCAGTTCTTC. It translates to CASSAGLTYNEQFF.

The sample holds a few counts of this clone. This chain uses TRBV18 with TRBJ1-1; 7 nucleotides line up with TRBD1. Trimming took 2 bases from V and 7 from J; bases not matched to a gene: 4. Germline loops: CDR1 KGHSH, CDR2 LQKENI. There are 13 residues in the CDR3. CDR3 amino acids: CASSPNRDSEAFF. Here the CDR3 DNA reads TGTGCCAGCTCACCAAACAGGGACAGTGAAGCTTTCTTT.

The chain uses TRBV7-8 and TRBJ2-7, with TRBD2 matching over 10 bases. Per germline, CDR1 SGHVS and CDR2 FQNEAQ. The CDR3 is made up of 14 amino acids. Trimming cost V 5 bases and J 4 bases; bases outside gene matches: 5. The CDR3 loop is CASSRAGGSYEQYF. The CDR3 coding sequence is TGTGCCAGCAGCCGAGCGGGAGGGAGTTACGAGCAGTACTTC. Supplemented by reference TRBV7-8 and TRBJ2-7, the full variable domain reads GAGVSQSPRYKVAKRGQDVALRCDPISGHVSLFWYQQALGQGPEFLTYFQNEAQLDKSGLPSDRFFAERPEGSVSTLKIQRTQQEDSAVYLCASSRAGGSYEQYFGPGTRLTVT.

The J gene is TRBJ2-5, the V gene TRBV5-6, with 7 bases that match TRBD1. Germline V gene sequence: CDR1 SGHDT, CDR2 YYEEEE. V was pared by 2 bases and J by 4 bases, with 5 bases of the junction left unmatched. The CDR3 has 14 residues. CDR3 coding DNA: TGTGCCAGCAGCTTCACAGGGGTGGGAGAGACCCAGTACTTC. Residues: CASSFTGVGETQYF. The full variable domain, rest sourced from reference TRBV5-6 and TRBJ2-5, is DAGVTQSPTHLIKTRGQQVTLRCSPKSGHDTVSWYQQALGQGPQFIFQYYEEEERQRGNFPDRFSGHQFPNYSSELNVNALLLGDSALYLCASSFTGVGETQYFGPGTRLLVL.

The V call is TRBV6-6, the J call TRBJ2-1; D ambiguous. This CDR3 region has 15 residues. V dropped 6 bases and J dropped 0 bases, with 12 bases sitting between them. Germline CDR1 and CDR2: MNHNY and SVGAGI (reference sequence). This CDR3 reads CASRYGPSSYNEQFF. The CDR3 coding sequence is TGTGCCAGCAGGTACGGGCCGAGCTCCTACAATGAGCAGTTCTTC.

The chain carries TRBV12-3 or TRBV12-4 and TRBJ2-1; D is undetermined. This CDR3 is built from 11 residues. V gave up 8 bases and J gave up 3 bases, with 5 bases separating them. CDR3 loop: CASAVYNEQFF. DNA of the CDR3: TGTGCCAGCGCAGTCTACAATGAGCAGTTCTTC.

J is TRBJ1-2 and V is TRBV18; D uncertain. V was cut by 2 bases and J by 5 bases, with 12 bases left in between. The germline V gene encodes CDR1 KGHSH and CDR2 LQKENI. The CDR3 contains 14 residues. CDR3 coding DNA: TGTGCCAGCTCACCATCTGGGAGGGATTATGGCTACACCTTC. Protein: CASSPSGRDYGYTF.

J is TRBJ2-5 and V is TRBV19; TRBD1 matches 9 bases. This CDR3 region has 17 residues. CDR1 is LNHDA, CDR2 SQIVND, per germline (reference sequence). Unmatched junction bases numbered 17, after V lost 5 bases and J lost 7 bases. The CDR3 sequence: CASSQVDGTGYVGTQYF. CDR3 nucleotide sequence: TGTGCCAGTAGTCAGGTCGACGGGACAGGGTATGTCGGGACCCAGTACTTC.

This rearrangement joins TRBV5-1 to TRBJ2-1, with TRBD2 matching over 8 bases. Germline V gene sequence: CDR1 SGHRS, CDR2 YFSETQ. This CDR3 has 17 amino acids. Trimming removed 5 bases from V and 2 bases from J; junction bases left unmatched: 12. The CDR3 DNA sequence: TGCGCCAGCAGATACGACTCCGGGAGGGGGGCCTACAATGAGCAGTTCTTC. This gives the protein CASRYDSGRGAYNEQFF. Full variable domain (outside the CDR3, taken from reference TRBV5-1 and TRBJ2-1): KAGVTQTPRYLIKTRGQQVTLSCSPISGHRSVSWYQQTPGQGLQFLFEYFSETQRNKGNFPGRFSGRQFSNSRSEMNVSTLELGDSALYLCASRYDSGRGAYNEQFFGPGTRLTVL.

V usage is TRBV2 and J usage is TRBJ2-7; 12 bases align to TRBD1. Germline V gives CDR1 SNHLY, CDR2 FYNNEI. Trimming took 8 bases from V and 5 from J; bases not matched to a gene: 7. The CDR3 loop spans 14 amino acids. This CDR3 reads CASGGDRGRHEQYF. The CDR3 DNA sequence: TGTGCCAGCGGAGGGGACAGGGGGCGCCACGAGCAGTACTTC.

For the CDR3, the DNA is TGTGCCAGCCGGGACTTTAACACCGGGGAGCTGTTTTTT. Its protein is CASRDFNTGELFF. The rearrangement joins TRBV19 to TRBJ2-2; D is possibly TRBD2 (6 bases). V was pared by 9 bases and J by 2 bases, with 10 bases between. The germline V gene has CDR1 LNHDA and CDR2 SQIVND (reference sequence). CDR3 size: 13 residues. The full variable domain, rest sourced from reference TRBV19 and TRBJ2-2, is DGGITQSPKYLFRKEGQNVTLSCEQNLNHDAMYWYRQDPGQGLRLIYYSQIVNDFQKGDIAEGYSVSREKKESFPLTVTSAQKNPTAFYLCASRDFNTGELFFGEGSRLTVL.

This chain joins TRBV10-3 and TRBJ1-2; tentative D call: TRBD1 (6 bases). Germline V gene data show CDR1 as ENHRY and CDR2 as SYGVKD. The CDR3 consists of 14 residues. Trimming took off 6 bases at V and 3 bases at J, with 14 bases between the two ends. DNA of the CDR3: TGTGCCATCAGGGCGGACAGAGAAGACTATGGCTACACCTTC. This codes for CAIRADREDYGYTF.

This clone appeared once. The chain recombines TRBV5-4 with TRBJ2-5, with 12 bases identical to TRBD2. The trim removed 3 bases at V and 5 bases at J, leaving 5 bases unmatched. The CDR3 spans 15 residues. Germline V gives CDR1 SGHNT, CDR2 YYREEE (reference sequence). The CDR3 here is CASSSRLAGDETQYF. Written as DNA, the CDR3 is TGTGCCAGCAGCTCGAGACTAGCGGGAGATGAGACCCAGTACTTC.

The V call is TRBV4-1, the J call TRBJ1-4, with D unresolved. Germline loops: CDR1 MGHRA, CDR2 YSYEKL. Trimming cost V 2 bases and J 6 bases, with 10 bases left between them. The CDR3 loop spans 14 amino acids. CDR3 coding DNA: TGCGCCAGCAGCCAACGCCTGCGGGATGAAAAACTGTTTTTT. Its translation: CASSQRLRDEKLFF.

V is TRBV6-5 and J is TRBJ2-7; weak D call: TRBD1 (5 bases). Germline V gives CDR1 MNHEY, CDR2 SVGAGI. CDR3 length: 12 residues. V lost 6 bases, J lost 4 bases, and 10 bases lay in between. Here the CDR3 reads CASRTADYEQYF. CDR3 in DNA: TGTGCCAGCAGGACAGCTGATTACGAGCAGTACTTC.

This chain uses TRBV6-5 with TRBJ2-5, with 10 bases fitting TRBD1. This CDR3 is built from 12 residues. Looked up from germline, CDR1 is MNHEY and CDR2 is SVGAGI. J gave up 7 bases and V 11 bases, and 7 bases lay outside the gene matches. The chain's CDR3 is CAGGQGSGTQYF. Here the CDR3 DNA reads TGTGCCGGGGGACAGGGGTCTGGGACCCAGTACTTC.

The V gene is TRBV2, the J gene TRBJ2-3; 14 nucleotides match TRBD2. This CDR3 has 15 amino acids. Unmatched junction bases numbered 3, after V lost 8 bases and J lost 2 bases. Germline CDR1 and CDR2: SNHLY and FYNNEI. CDR3: CASPGLAGVTDTQYF. The CDR3, as DNA: TGTGCCAGCCCGGGACTAGCGGGGGTCACAGATACGCAGTATTTT.

The chain is built from TRBV6-4 and TRBJ2-2, with D possibly TRBD1 on 6 matching bases. Between the trimmed V and J ends, which lost 2 bases and 4 bases, there was a span of 11 bases. Germline CDR1 MRHNA, CDR2 SNTAGT. The CDR3 has 15 amino acids. CDR3: CASSDRGIGTGELFF. The CDR3 nucleotides read TGTGCCAGCAGTGACAGGGGGATAGGCACCGGGGAGCTGTTTTTT.

The chain combines TRBV30 with TRBJ2-5; TRBD2 aligns across 8 bases. CDR1 is GTSNPN, CDR2 SVGIG, per germline (reference sequence). There are 13 residues in the CDR3. V gave up 2 bases and J gave up 4 bases; unmatched junction bases: 3. For the CDR3, the DNA is TGTGCCTGGAGTCGGCTAGCGGGAGAGACCCAGTACTTC. Protein product: CAWSRLAGETQYF.